A single sample gave rise to the 21 T cell receptor beta chains below, sequenced in a study of T cell changes during pregnancy in multiple sclerosis. Clones were sequenced by immunoSEQ multiplex PCR, and TCRdb holds only the in-frame ones, with some missing. The sample records some 62,000 clones, 92% being singletons. Source: peripheral blood, taken in the second trimester of pregnancy. These receptor sequences come from a female donor in good health, enrolled as a control in a pregnancy study.

The chain combines TRBV7-2 with TRBJ2-7; 8 bases agree with TRBD2. The V gene end was trimmed by 5 bases and the J gene end by 0 bases; junction bases not matched to a gene: 3. CDR3 size: 14 residues. CDR1 SGHTA and CDR2 FQGNSA come from the germline V gene. CDR3 sequence (DNA): TGTGCCAGCAGCCGGAGCGGGAGCTCCTACGAGCAGTACTTC. Translating gives CASSRSGSSYEQYF.

In this sample, this clone turned up once. This chain joins TRBV7-3 and TRBJ1-1; D possibly corresponds to TRBD1 (5 bases). The germline V gene encodes CDR1 SGHTA and CDR2 FQGTGA. The V end lost 1 base, the J end lost 8 bases, and 11 bases lay between the germline ends. The CDR3 length is 13 residues. CDR3 region: CASSLSGGDEAFF. CDR3 sequence (DNA): TGTGCCAGCAGCTTAAGTGGAGGGGACGAAGCTTTCTTT.

The V gene is TRBV21-1, the J gene TRBJ2-7; the table calls TRBD1, which could not be checked here. TRBV21-1 is an annotated pseudogene. The CDR3 is made up of 12 amino acids. CDR3 amino acids: CASSKWLDKQYF. The DNA for the CDR3 is TGTGCCAGCAGCAAGTGGCTTGACAAGCAGTACTTC.

This rearrangement joins TRBV27 to TRBJ2-3; tentative D call: TRBD2 (5 bases). The germline CDR1 and CDR2 sequences are MNHEY and SMNVEV (reference sequence). The V and J ends lost 2 bases and 6 bases respectively, with 18 bases between them. This CDR3 is 16 amino acids long. CDR3 DNA: TGTGCCAGCAGTTTAAGGGCGGGTCCGGTTCCCGATACGCAGTATTTT. Translation: CASSLRAGPVPDTQYF.

The CDR3 loop reads CASSKGQGPLSEQFF. For the CDR3, the DNA is TGTGCCAGCAGTAAGGGACAGGGGCCCCTCAGTGAGCAGTTCTTC. This chain connects TRBV28 to TRBJ2-1; 10 bases agree with TRBD1. Germline V gives CDR1 MDHEN, CDR2 SYDVKM. V dropped 5 bases and J dropped 9; count of bases not matched to a gene: 10. The CDR3 is 15 amino acids. Combining the CDR3 with reference TRBV28 and TRBJ2-1 gives the whole variable domain DVKVTQSSRYLVKRTGEKVFLECVQDMDHENMFWYRQDPGLGLRLIYFSYDVKMKEKGDIPEGYSVSREKKERFSLILESASTNQTSMYLCASSKGQGPLSEQFFGPGTRLTVL.

The chain recombines TRBV10-1 with TRBJ1-4; TRBD1 aligns across 7 bases. The CDR3 spans 14 residues. Germline loops: CDR1 WNHNN, CDR2 SYGVQD (reference sequence). J lost 6 bases, V lost 5 bases, and 6 bases had no gene match. Here the CDR3 reads CASSQEGAHEKLFF. CDR3 DNA: TGCGCCAGCAGTCAAGAGGGGGCGCATGAAAAACTGTTTTTT.

The V gene is TRBV5-6, the J gene TRBJ1-1, with D unclear. Germline V gene lookup returns CDR1 SGHDT and CDR2 YYEEEE. The CDR3 contains 15 residues. Trimming pared 9 bases from V and 3 bases from J, leaving 21 bases between. In DNA, the CDR3 is TGTGCCACCAGACCGGGAGTCCGGGGATACACTGAAGCTTTCTTT. Its translation is CATRPGVRGYTEAFF.

The rearrangement uses TRBV7-9 and TRBJ2-2; TRBD2 agrees at 8 bases. CDR3 length: 13 residues. Losses at the gene ends were 8 bases for V and 3 bases for J; bases not matched to a gene: 2. The germline V gene encodes CDR1 SEHNR and CDR2 FQNEAQ (reference sequence). Here the CDR3 DNA reads TGTGCCAGCGGGCGGGAGGACACCGGGGAGCTGTTTTTT. Its translation is CASGREDTGELFF.

The chain's CDR3 is CASSAQIGLVYEQYF. CDR3 coding DNA: TGTGCCAGCAGCGCCCAAATTGGACTCGTCTACGAGCAGTACTTC. The chain has TRBV7-2 and TRBJ2-7; possible D gene TRBD2, 5 bases. V gave up 5 bases and J gave up 3 bases, with 17 bases separating them. The CDR3 has 15 amino acids. Germline lookup yields CDR1 SGHTA and CDR2 FQGNSA.

This chain uses TRBV13 with TRBJ2-7; the match to TRBD1 covers 8 bases. The V gene's germline CDR1 is PRHDT and CDR2 FYEKMQ (reference sequence). The CDR3 has 17 residues. The junction had 14 bases not matched to a gene; V was cut back by 1 base and J by 6 bases. The CDR3 DNA reads as TGTGCCAGCAGCTTAGTCGAAGGACAGGGCCCCTCGGGCGAGCAGTACTTC. Encoded protein: CASSLVEGQGPSGEQYF.

This rearrangement joins TRBV4-1 to TRBJ1-2, with 7 nucleotides matching TRBD1. CDR1 is MGHRA, CDR2 YSYEKL, per germline. The V gene end was trimmed by 0 bases and the J gene end by 5 bases; junction bases not matched to a gene: 0. The CDR3 loop spans 13 amino acids. This CDR3 reads CASSQDRGYGYTF. The CDR3, as DNA: TGCGCCAGCAGCCAAGACAGGGGGTATGGCTACACCTTC.

V is TRBV7-9 and J is TRBJ2-1; tentatively, D is TRBD2 (5 bases). The CDR3 extends over 16 amino acids. Trimming shortened V by 0 bases and J by 6 bases, and 15 bases separated the two germline ends. CDR1 is SEHNR, CDR2 FQNEAQ, per germline (reference sequence). CDR3 protein: CASSLAGYREGNEQFF. CDR3 nucleotides: TGTGCCAGCAGCTTAGCGGGGTACCGTGAGGGCAATGAGCAGTTCTTC.

This clone was counted a few times. The J gene is TRBJ2-1, the V gene TRBV30, with TRBD1 matching 11 bases. The CDR3 covers 15 residues. V was pared by 0 bases and J by 7 bases, with 5 bases of the junction left unmatched. CDR1 and CDR2 (germline): GTSNPN, SVGIG (reference sequence). DNA for the CDR3: TGTGCCTGGAGTGTATGGGACAGGGGGAGGAATGAGCAGTTCTTC. Protein sequence: CAWSVWDRGRNEQFF. The variable domain in full, with the rest retrieved from reference TRBV30 and TRBJ2-1, is SQTIHQWPATLVQPVGSPLSLECTVEGTSNPNLYWYRQAAGRGLQLLFYSVGIGQISSEVPQNLSASRPQDRQFILSSKKLLLSDSGFYLCAWSVWDRGRNEQFFGPGTRLTVL.

This clone was detected only once. This chain joins TRBV10-3 and TRBJ1-1; 8 bases map to TRBD1. Unmatched junction bases numbered 5, after V lost 2 bases and J lost 0 bases. The V gene's germline CDR1 is ENHRY and CDR2 SYGVKD. The CDR3 has 16 residues. CDR3 protein: CAISEGDRYMNTEAFF. The CDR3 nucleotides are TGTGCCATCAGTGAGGGGGACAGGTACATGAACACTGAAGCTTTCTTT.

The genes are TRBV21-1 and TRBJ1-2. TRBV21-1 is labeled a pseudogene. The length of the CDR3 is 11 residues. Here the CDR3 reads CARTPNYGYTF. For the CDR3, the DNA is TGTGCCAGAACTCCTAACTATGGCTACACCTTC.

This chain joins TRBV7-2 and TRBJ2-3, with D possibly TRBD2 on 6 matching bases. This CDR3 region has 14 residues. V was pared by 6 bases and J by 0 bases, with 10 bases between. Germline V CDR1 and CDR2: SGHTA, FQGNSA. The CDR3, as DNA: TGTGCCAGCAGTCCCGGGACTAGCACAGATACGCAGTATTTT. Translated: CASSPGTSTDTQYF.

The CDR3 sequence is CASSLAGTGTYGYTF. CDR3 coding DNA: TGTGCCAGCAGTTTAGCCGGGACAGGGACCTATGGCTACACCTTC. This chain links TRBV27 with TRBJ1-2; 9 nucleotides align to TRBD1. The CDR3 runs to 15 residues. The trim removed 2 bases at V and 4 bases at J, leaving 5 bases unmatched. Germline lookup yields CDR1 MNHEY and CDR2 SMNVEV (reference sequence).

This clone has more than one count but fewer than ten. The J gene is TRBJ2-2, the V gene TRBV7-3, with TRBD2 as a possible D gene (6 bases). Germline values: CDR1 SGHTA, CDR2 FQGTGA. V lost 2 bases and J lost 6, with 13 bases in between. CDR3 size: 15 residues. The CDR3 DNA sequence: TGTGCCAGCAGCTTAGGGCGGAGGGGCGCCGGGGAGCTGTTTTTT. Residues: CASSLGRRGAGELFF.

J is TRBJ2-7 and V is TRBV6-5; possible D gene TRBD2, 6 bases. The CDR3 spans 14 residues. V lost 0 bases and J lost 7, with 13 bases in between. Germline V CDR1 and CDR2: MNHEY, SVGAGI. CDR3 in amino acids: CASSYSGGVGEQYF. CDR3 DNA sequence: TGTGCCAGCAGTTACTCGGGCGGGGTCGGGGAGCAGTACTTC.

The rearrangement links TRBV6-6 to TRBJ2-1, with 8 bases that match TRBD1. Per germline, CDR1 MNHNY and CDR2 SVGAGI (reference sequence). With V trimmed by 5 bases and J by 10 bases, 13 bases remained unmatched. The CDR3 is 15 residues long. The CDR3 nucleotides read TGTGCCAGCAGTCCCCGGGACAGGCTTACAGGGGAGCAGTTCTTC. Translation: CASSPRDRLTGEQFF.

The J gene is TRBJ2-5, the V gene TRBV4-1; 7 nucleotides match TRBD1. With 3 bases clipped from V and 6 bases from J, the junction kept 10 bases outside the gene matches. The CDR3 has 15 amino acids. Germline lookup yields CDR1 MGHRA and CDR2 YSYEKL. As DNA, the CDR3 is TGCGCCAGCAGCCACGGAACAGACAGGGTCCAGACCCAGTACTTC. It is translated as CASSHGTDRVQTQYF.